This T cell receptor beta chain was obtained from a study of shared T cell receptors in the human thymus. The germline V gene encodes CDR1 LNHDA and CDR2 SQIVND (reference sequence). The CDR3 contains 14 residues. V shed 5 bases and J 3 bases; nucleotides not matched to a gene: 6. Measured with immunoSEQ multiplex PCR; TCRdb has only the in-frame clones, and not every one. The repertoire includes approximately 730,000 clones, over 75% of them detected once, and about 0.0098% sits in the top ten. These sequences were also reported in another study, on human thymus T cells. This second study notes: Resections removed during corrective heart surgery provided the thymus tissue used. Both thymic and peripheral blood repertoires showed apparently biased V and J usage.

The sequenced material came from thymocytes. The clonotype was recovered from a girl under three years old with a congenital heart defect. The gene calls are TRBV19 and TRBJ2-7, with TRBD2 matching 8 bases. DNA for the CDR3: TGTGCCAGTAGTGACCGAAGCGGGGGCTACGAGCAGTACTTC. Amino acid sequence: CASSDRSGGYEQYF.